This record concerns one T cell receptor beta chain sequence. The antigen is not known. Template switching by 5'RACE with UMIs generated the TCR beta cDNA. TCRdb derives one entry per CDR3 protein from the 5' RACE reads, leaving out DNA. Its table records about 540,000 distinct CDR3 sequences. This entry is derived from a study of T cells expressing NK-cell markers. The wider study: Sequencing of TCR beta repertoires drew on sorted CD3+CD56+NKG2C+, CD3+CD56+NKG2C- and CD3+CD56-NKG2C+ T cells.

This CDR3 comprises 13 residues. Study conclusions and caveats: The CD3+CD56-NKG2C+ fraction of several donors was also led by these clonotypes. Each of 6 or 7 donors carried dominant NKG2C+ clonotypes accounting for about 1.0-8% of CD8+ T cells.

This clonotype was sampled from a man aged 18-30 years in good health. This chain uses TRBV12-3 or TRBV12-4 with TRBJ2-2. Sequencing was carried out using blood T cells: a sorted CD56 or NKG2C T cell subset, CD4+ or CD8+ T cells, or bulk PBMC T cells (not recorded which). CDR3 protein: CASSLKLAGELFF.